The next 22 T cell receptor beta chains were all read from a single sample in a study of T cell responses to AZD1222 COVID-19 vaccine. Sequenced by immunoSEQ multiplex PCR; TCRdb stores in-frame clones only, minus some. The table has about 130,000 clones, around 86% seen once. This specimen consisted of peripheral blood, obtained on day 0 of AZD1222 vaccination. The receptors derive from an adult in good health.

The V gene is TRBV6-4, the J gene TRBJ2-6, with D unresolved. CDR3 length: 13 residues. V was cut by 9 bases and J by 1 base, with 7 bases left in between. CDR1 is MRHNA, CDR2 SNTAGT, per germline. The CDR3 region is CARTESGANVLTF. CDR3 in DNA: TGTGCCAGGACGGAATCTGGGGCCAACGTCCTGACTTTC.

The J gene is TRBJ2-7, the V gene TRBV5-1; TRBD1 agrees at 10 bases. The CDR3 has 14 residues. With 3 bases clipped from V and 4 bases from J, the junction kept 4 bases outside the gene matches. In germline, CDR1 is SGHRS, CDR2 YFSETQ. In DNA form, the CDR3 reads TGCGCCAGCAGCTCCCCGGGACAGGGGTACGAGCAGTACTTC. This gives the protein CASSSPGQGYEQYF.

This clone was seen a few times. The chain carries TRBV15 and TRBJ2-1, with TRBD2 as a possible D gene (5 bases). CDR1 and CDR2 from the germline V gene are LNHNV and YYDKDF (reference sequence). Trimming shortened V by 0 bases and J by 4 bases, and 13 bases separated the two germline ends. There are 16 residues in the CDR3. In nucleotides, the CDR3 is TGTGCCACCAGCAGAGATGATGCTAGCAGATACAATGAGCAGTTCTTC. It translates to CATSRDDASRYNEQFF.

The chain combines TRBV4-1 with TRBJ2-2; D may be TRBD1 or TRBD2 (5 bases each). Trimming pared 4 bases from V and 1 base from J, leaving 10 bases between. Germline loops: CDR1 MGHRA, CDR2 YSYEKL. This CDR3 comprises 15 residues. CDR3 sequence: CASSPRDLNTGELFF. The CDR3 region has the DNA TGCGCCAGCAGCCCCCGGGACCTGAACACCGGGGAGCTGTTTTTT.

V usage is TRBV12-3 or TRBV12-4 and J usage is TRBJ2-1, with 7 bases matching TRBD1. There are 12 residues in the CDR3. The J segment lost 9 bases and the V segment lost 6 bases, leaving 5 bases of the junction unmatched. DNA of the CDR3: TGTGCCAGCAGCTTGACAGGGACTGAGCAGTTCTTC. It encodes CASSLTGTEQFF.

This clone was seen a handful of times. This chain uses TRBV9 with TRBJ1-3; D gene uncertain. Per the germline V gene, CDR1 is SGDLS and CDR2 is YYNGEE. The V end was cut by 2 bases, the J end by 1 base, with 1 base between. This CDR3 comprises 12 residues. The CDR3 DNA is TGTGCCAGCAGCGTGTCTGGAAACACCATATATTTT. Its protein is CASSVSGNTIYF. The whole variable domain, remainder taken from reference TRBV9 and TRBJ1-3, is DSGVTQTPKHLITATGQRVTLRCSPRSGDLSVYWYQQSLDQGLQFLIQYYNGEERAKGNILERFSAQQFPDLHSELNLSSLELGDSALYFCASSVSGNTIYFGEGSWLTVV.

V is TRBV19 and J is TRBJ2-1; 8 nucleotides align to TRBD2. The J segment lost 4 bases and the V segment lost 9 bases, leaving 23 bases of the junction unmatched. The germline CDR1 and CDR2 sequences are LNHDA and SQIVND (reference sequence). The CDR3 runs to 19 residues. The CDR3 coding sequence is TGTGCCAGCAAAGGGGCCTGGGGCGGCGGGGGGTCGCTTTACAATGAGCAGTTCTTC. Translating it yields CASKGAWGGGGSLYNEQFF. The full variable domain, in which reference TRBV19 and TRBJ2-1 provide the parts outside the CDR3, is DGGITQSPKYLFRKEGQNVTLSCEQNLNHDAMYWYRQDPGQGLRLIYYSQIVNDFQKGDIAEGYSVSREKKESFPLTVTSAQKNPTAFYLCASKGAWGGGGSLYNEQFFGPGTRLTVL.

The CDR3 nucleotides read TGTGCCTGGAGTTCAGGGGCCCCTAATCAGCCCCAGCATTTT. Translating it yields CAWSSGAPNQPQHF. The chain carries TRBV30 and TRBJ1-5; TRBD1 is a possible D gene (6 bases). The CDR3 extends over 14 amino acids. The germline gives CDR1 GTSNPN, CDR2 SVGIG (reference sequence). The V end lost 2 bases, the J end lost 4 bases, and 12 bases lay between the germline ends.

This chain links TRBV21-1 with TRBJ1-5; the table's D call of TRBD1 was not tested on the DNA. TRBV21-1 is designated a pseudogene. The CDR3 extends over 18 amino acids. In DNA form, the CDR3 reads TGTGCCAGCAGCAAAATGGGGGACAGGTCCAATAGCAATCAGCCCCAGCATTTT. It translates to CASSKMGDRSNSNQPQHF.

V usage is TRBV9 and J usage is TRBJ2-2; no reliable D call. The CDR3 is 15 amino acids. Germline CDR1 and CDR2: SGDLS and YYNGEE. The V end was cut by 4 bases, the J end by 5 bases, with 15 bases between. The CDR3 DNA reads TGTGCCAGCAGCCTGAGGTCGGTTACTACCGGGGAGCTGTTTTTT. This encodes CASSLRSVTTGELFF. The whole variable domain, filled in from reference TRBV9 and TRBJ2-2, reads DSGVTQTPKHLITATGQRVTLRCSPRSGDLSVYWYQQSLDQGLQFLIQYYNGEERAKGNILERFSAQQFPDLHSELNLSSLELGDSALYFCASSLRSVTTGELFFGEGSRLTVL.

The chain has TRBV11-2 and TRBJ2-7; tentatively, D is TRBD1 or TRBD2 (5 bases each). There are 13 residues in the CDR3. Germline V CDR1 and CDR2: SGHAT, FQNNGV. The ends were cut back, 5 bases at V and 3 bases at J, with 11 bases in the middle. This CDR3 is CASSQGPIYEQYF. CDR3 nucleotides: TGTGCCAGCAGCCAGGGACCAATCTACGAGCAGTACTTC.

The CDR3 loop is CASSLGTGGGDTEAFF. In DNA form, the CDR3 reads TGTGCCAGCAGCTTAGGGACAGGGGGAGGTGACACTGAAGCTTTCTTT. The genes are TRBV7-9 and TRBJ1-1; 10 positions agree with TRBD1. Germline V gene data show CDR1 as SEHNR and CDR2 as FQNEAQ (reference sequence). This CDR3 has 16 amino acids. The V gene end was trimmed by 1 base and the J gene end by 3 bases; junction bases not matched to a gene: 5. The full variable domain, its missing parts supplied by reference TRBV7-9 and TRBJ1-1, is DTGVSQNPRHKITKRGQNVTFRCDPISEHNRLYWYRQTLGQGPEFLTYFQNEAQLEKSRLLSDRFSAERPKGSFSTLEIQRTEQGDSAMYLCASSLGTGGGDTEAFFGQGTRLTVV.

This clone was recorded once. The V call is TRBV4-3, the J call TRBJ2-7; TRBD2 aligns across 11 bases. The germline gives CDR1 LGHNA, CDR2 YSLEER. The trim removed 4 bases at V and 3 bases at J, leaving 5 bases unmatched. This CDR3 region has 15 residues. The CDR3 spells CASSPASGGNYEQYF. The CDR3 DNA reads as TGCGCCAGCAGCCCGGCTAGCGGGGGGAACTACGAGCAGTACTTC.

This chain joins TRBV7-2 and TRBJ1-4; unclear D gene. This CDR3 spans 15 amino acids. V was trimmed by 1 base and J by 3 bases, leaving 9 bases between them. Germline V CDR1 and CDR2: SGHTA, FQGNSA. The CDR3 loop is CASSLVVGSNEKLFF. The CDR3 coding sequence is TGTGCCAGCAGCTTAGTGGTGGGATCTAATGAAAAACTGTTTTTT.

The chain couples TRBV28 to TRBJ1-2; 7 bases align to TRBD1. Looked up from germline, CDR1 is MDHEN and CDR2 is SYDVKM. The CDR3 covers 15 residues. V lost 5 bases to trimming and J lost 3 bases; unmatched junction nucleotides: 9. CDR3 coding DNA: TGTGCCAGCAGTCTCATTTTCGACAGGGACTATGGCTACACCTTC. Translating it yields CASSLIFDRDYGYTF.

The chain links TRBV12-3 or TRBV12-4 to TRBJ1-2; 10 bases agree with TRBD1. The CDR3 totals 13 residues. V was pared by 6 bases and J by 7 bases, with 5 bases of the junction left unmatched. The CDR3 DNA sequence: TGTGCCAGCAGGACCGGGACAGGGGCTGGCTACACCTTC. This sequence encodes CASRTGTGAGYTF.

The chain uses TRBV27 and TRBJ1-2; 8 bases line up with TRBD1. The length of the CDR3 is 15 residues. The V and J ends lost 5 bases and 4 bases, in that order; junction bases with no gene match: 9. Germline values: CDR1 MNHEY, CDR2 SMNVEV (reference sequence). The CDR3 coding sequence is TGTGCCAGCAGTCCATCGGTGACAGGGGCCTATGGCTACACCTTC. Its protein product is CASSPSVTGAYGYTF.

The chain combines TRBV7-2 with TRBJ1-1, with 7 positions matching TRBD1. Per the germline V gene, CDR1 is SGHTA and CDR2 is FQGNSA. The V segment lost 1 base and the J segment 5 bases; nucleotides outside the gene matches: 16. The CDR3 has 18 residues. The CDR3 sequence is CASSLEGLRQGVKTEAFF. The DNA of the CDR3 is TGTGCCAGCAGCTTAGAAGGCTTGCGACAGGGAGTAAAGACTGAAGCTTTCTTT. The full variable domain, its missing parts supplied by reference TRBV7-2 and TRBJ1-1, is GAGVSQSPSNKVTEKGKDVELRCDPISGHTALYWYRQSLGQGLEFLIYFQGNSAPDKSGLPSDRFSAERTGGSVSTLTIQRTQQEDSAVYLCASSLEGLRQGVKTEAFFGQGTRLTVV.

This clone has only one observation. This chain joins TRBV29-1 and TRBJ2-7, with 9 positions matching TRBD1. Per the germline V gene, CDR1 is SQVTM and CDR2 is ANQGSEA. The CDR3 is 14 amino acids. J lost 2 bases, V lost 3 bases, and 5 bases had no gene match. CDR3 region: CSVDGTGHPYEQYF. The CDR3 DNA reads TGCAGCGTTGATGGGACAGGGCATCCCTACGAGCAGTACTTC.

The chain combines TRBV3-1 (or the pseudogene TRBV3-2) with TRBJ1-1; D is perhaps TRBD1 (5 bases). V lost 8 bases to trimming and J lost 4 bases, with 14 bases between them. Germline CDR1 reads LGHDT; CDR2 reads YNNKEL (reference sequence). This CDR3 is 13 amino acids long. This chain's CDR3 is CASSGQWGTEAFF. The CDR3 DNA follows: TGTGCCAGCTCGGGGCAGTGGGGCACTGAAGCTTTCTTT.

V is TRBV25-1 and J is TRBJ2-1; D might be TRBD1 (6 bases). Germline CDR1 is MGHDK and CDR2 is SYGVNS. The V end lost 10 bases, the J end lost 8 bases, and 18 bases lay between the germline ends. The CDR3 has 13 amino acids. CDR3 DNA sequence: TGTGCCACCTCGCAGGGGCAGGTGGATGAGCAGTTCTTC. It codes for CATSQGQVDEQFF.

The chain joins TRBV7-9 to TRBJ2-2; D perhaps matches TRBD2 (6 bases). CDR3 length: 15 amino acids. Germline assignment: CDR1 SEHNR and CDR2 FQNEAQ (reference sequence). With 5 bases removed from V and 1 base from J, the gap between germline ends came to 11 bases. The CDR3 region has the DNA TGTGCCAGCAGCGACTGGGACTGGAACACCGGGGAGCTGTTTTTT. Residues: CASSDWDWNTGELFF.